Listed here are 5 T cell receptor beta chains from one sample, sequenced in a study of blood T cell repertoires in COVID-19 (dated by TCRdb to 2019 to 2021). The protocol used for the library was the immunoSEQ multiplex PCR assay. TCRdb took this table from immuneACCESS and kept in-frame rearrangements with V and J called. Such tables lack part of the clones; where checked against another copy, unresolved V genes explain under half of the gap, and the rest is unexplained. In all, the sample holds roughly 410,000 clones, and approximately 88% of those were seen once. The ten largest clones represent more than 0.95% of the sample. Input material: peripheral blood. The receptors come from a man aged 35 to 55 with acute or convalescent COVID-19.

The J gene is TRBJ1-1, the V gene TRBV6-4, with TRBD1 matching 10 bases. The CDR3 has 15 residues. V gave up 3 bases and J gave up 3 bases; unmatched junction bases: 4. Germline loops: CDR1 MRHNA, CDR2 SNTAGT. The chain's CDR3 is CASSESGQGYTEAFF. CDR3 sequence (DNA): TGTGCCAGCAGTGAATCGGGACAGGGGTACACTGAAGCTTTCTTT.

The chain recombines TRBV11-1 with TRBJ1-1; 8 nucleotides agree with TRBD1. The germline gives CDR1 SGHAT, CDR2 FQDESV (reference sequence). The CDR3 runs 12 residues. J gave up 5 bases and V 6 bases, and 2 bases lay outside the gene matches. CDR3 sequence reads: CASSRQGTEAFF. DNA for the CDR3: TGTGCCAGCAGTCGACAGGGGACTGAAGCTTTCTTT.

The J gene is TRBJ1-4, the V gene TRBV7-9, with a tentative D call TRBD1 (5 bases). Germline V gene sequence: CDR1 SEHNR, CDR2 FQNEAQ (reference sequence). This CDR3 comprises 14 residues. V was shortened by 0 bases and J by 5 bases, with 7 bases between the two germline ends. The CDR3 sequence: CASSLAAGNEKLFF. For the CDR3, the DNA is TGTGCCAGCAGCTTAGCGGCAGGGAATGAAAAACTGTTTTTT. Based on the CDR3 plus reference TRBV7-9 and TRBJ1-4, the full variable domain is DTGVSQNPRHKITKRGQNVTFRCDPISEHNRLYWYRQTLGQGPEFLTYFQNEAQLEKSRLLSDRFSAERPKGSFSTLEIQRTEQGDSAMYLCASSLAAGNEKLFFGSGTQLSVL.

This chain links TRBV5-8 with TRBJ2-7, with a weak D call TRBD1 (5 bases). V was trimmed by 5 bases and J by 6 bases, leaving 9 bases between them. Germline V gives CDR1 SGHTS, CDR2 YDEGEE. The CDR3 contains 11 residues. CDR3 coding DNA: TGTGCCAGCAGGACAGTAGGCGAGCAGTACTTC. Translated: CASRTVGEQYF.

The chain carries TRBV4-3 and TRBJ1-6; a possible D gene is TRBD1 (5 bases). This CDR3 is 16 amino acids long. V was cut by 0 bases and J by 10 bases, with 16 bases left in between. Germline V gene sequence: CDR1 LGHNA, CDR2 YSLEER. CDR3 residues: CASSQELGGLESPLHF. CDR3 DNA: TGCGCCAGCAGCCAAGAGTTGGGGGGGTTAGAATCACCCCTCCACTTT.